The 3 T cell receptor beta chains below come from one sample, sequenced in a study of radiation and T cells in renal cell carcinoma. The time point is: blood 4 weeks post-SBRT, at nephrectomy. Treatment denoted: 15 Gy SBRT to primary tumor, nephrectomy 4 weeks later. Profiled with immunoSEQ multiplex PCR; TCRdb holds only in-frame clones, not every one. The sample shows around 170,000 clones, about 87% of them seen only once. The sequences come from blood, collected from a patient whose treatment included radiotherapy and nephrectomy. The receptors stem from a woman aged 45-65 years with renal cell carcinoma.

This clone came up once. The gene calls are TRBV6-6 and TRBJ2-3, with D perhaps TRBD1 or TRBD2 (5 bases each). The V end was cut by 4 bases, the J end by 3 bases, with 11 bases between. The CDR3 has 14 amino acids. Germline assignment: CDR1 MNHNY and CDR2 SVGAGI (reference sequence). In nucleotides, the CDR3 is TGTGCCAGCAGTTTTGGGACGCCTACAGATACGCAGTATTTT. Residues: CASSFGTPTDTQYF.

CDR3 protein: CASSKVEQGGIDEQFF. The CDR3 DNA follows: TGTGCCAGCAGCAAAGTTGAACAGGGAGGTATAGATGAGCAGTTCTTC. V usage is TRBV21-1 and J usage is TRBJ2-1. TRBV21-1 has pseudogene status. The length of the CDR3 is 16 residues.

The chain carries TRBV6-5 and TRBJ2-3; 14 bases map to TRBD2. CDR1 is MNHEY, CDR2 SVGAGI, per germline. The CDR3 spans 15 residues. V lost 6 bases to trimming and J lost 2 bases; unmatched junction nucleotides: 1. CDR3 residues: CASRTSGGATDTQYF. The CDR3 coding sequence is TGTGCCAGCAGGACTAGCGGGGGGGCCACAGATACGCAGTATTTT.